The rows below give T cell receptor beta chains drawn from one sample of a study of human T cells and chemical hapten exposure. TCRdb re-called the RACE reads with MiXCR, one entry per CDR3 protein. The data show over 70,000 distinct CDR3 sequences, 6.5% to 10% seen once. The source was whole blood, collected in connection with sensitization to the hapten diphenylcyclopropenone (DPC). These receptors were obtained from a woman aged 45 to 65 with alopecia areata. Some clones in this sample may be carry-over from other donors' samples. CDR3s include the opening cysteine and the closing phenylalanine or tryptophan. D genes are given only for firm matches. The size field is filled for only some rows; it gives once, few, many or a size class.

TRBV5-4	TRBJ1-1	TRBD1	few	13	TGTGCCAGCAGCCTCTTAGGGGGCGTTGAAGCTTTCTTT	CASSLLGGVEAFF
TRBV7-3	TRBJ2-1	NA	NA	15	TGTGCCAGCAGCTCACATGGAAGCTCCTACAATGAGCAGTTCTTC	CASSSHGSSYNEQFF
TRBV6-5	TRBJ2-3	TRBD2	few	16	TGTGCCAGCAGCTCTATAGCGGGGGGGAGCACAGATACGCAGTATTTT	CASSSIAGGSTDTQYF
TRBV20-1	TRBJ2-1	NA	few	13	TGCAGTGCTTACAGGGGGGGAGGGAATGAGCAGTTCTTC	CSAYRGGGNEQFF
TRBV5-1	TRBJ2-3	NA	NA	15	TGCGCCAGCAGCCAGACCGGACCTAGCACAGATACGCAGTATTTT	CASSQTGPSTDTQYF
TRBV25-1	TRBJ1-3	NA	many	8	TGTGCCAGCCGCCCCCAGTATTTT	CASRPQYF
TRBV3-1	TRBJ2-5	NA	few	14	TGTGCCAGCAGCCAAGAGGGCAGCTTAGAGACCCAGTACTTC	CASSQEGSLETQYF
TRBV15	TRBJ2-2	TRBD2	NA	17	TGTGCCACCAGCAGCAATAGCGGGGGCCTAAACACCGGGGAGCTGTTTTTT	CATSSNSGGLNTGELFF
TRBV12-3/TRBV12-4	TRBJ1-5	NA	NA	13	TGTGCCAGCACTCTTGACGGATATCAGCCCCAGCATTTT	CASTLDGYQPQHF
TRBV18	TRBJ1-4	NA	NA	17	TGTGCCAGCTCACCGGTCGTGGGGACTGCAACTAATGAAAAACTGTTTTTT	CASSPVVGTATNEKLFF
TRBV28	TRBJ2-7	NA	NA	15	TGTGCCAGCAGACTAACAGGGTCGAGTTCCTACGAGCAGTACTTC	CASRLTGSSSYEQYF
TRBV20-1	TRBJ1-5	NA	many	12	TGCAGTGCTAGAACTCAAGGGCAGCCCCAGCATTTT	CSARTQGQPQHF
TRBV7-6	TRBJ2-2	NA	few	11	TGTGCCAGCAGCTTTACCGGGGAGCTGTTTTTT	CASSFTGELFF
TRBV5-5	TRBJ1-2	NA	few	13	TGTGCCAGCAGCCTTCCGGATTACTATGGCTACACCTTC	CASSLPDYYGYTF